These 7 T cell receptor beta chains were sequenced from one sample in a study of CD8+CD57+ T cells in acquired aplastic anemia. Patients who underwent sequencing had shown CD8+CD57+ cell expansion by flow cytometry. Genomic DNA constituted the template upon which TCR beta VDJ and CDR3 profiling was performed. TCRdb fed the reads into MiXCR, producing one record per CDR3 protein. The data contain some 200,000 distinct CDR3 sequences, approximately 51% of them singletons. The sequenced sample was sorted CD4+, CD8+, or CD8+CD57+ T cells (not recorded which) from PBMCs. These receptors all come from a human donor with aplastic anemia.

To note about this clonotype: Its ends do not fully match the called genes, so a read error is possible. V and J are TRBV7-9 and TRBJ1-1; 8 nucleotides align to TRBD1. The CDR3 consists of 14 residues. The germline V gene encodes CDR1 SEHNR and CDR2 FQNEAQ (reference sequence). This chain's CDR3 is CASSLGTGNTEASF. The CDR3 bases are TGTGCCAGCAGCTTAGGGACAGGGAACACTGAAGCTTCCTTT.

This clonotype was seen a few times. A much bigger clone sits one base away, suggesting this may be a read error. V is TRBV20-1 and J is TRBJ2-5; possibly TRBD2 for D (5 bases). Germline loops: CDR1 DFQATT, CDR2 SNEGSKA (reference sequence). CDR3 length equals 12 residues. The V and J ends lost 2 bases and 7 bases respectively, with 11 bases between them. The CDR3 region has the DNA TGCAGTGCTAGAATCGGGGTAGGGACCCAGTACTTC. Protein: CSARIGVGTQYF.

V usage is TRBV2 and J usage is TRBJ2-3; 11 bases are shared with TRBD2. From germline, CDR1 is SNHLY and CDR2 FYNNEI. CDR3 length: 16 residues. The junction had 14 bases not matched to a gene; V was cut back by 9 bases and J by 6 bases. CDR3 DNA: TGTGCCAGAACCGCTTCTAGCGGGGGGCTCATCGATACGCAGTATTTT. It is translated as CARTASSGGLIDTQYF. Drawing the rest from reference TRBV2 and TRBJ2-3, the complete variable domain is EPEVTQTPSHQVTQMGQEVILRCVPISNHLYFYWYRQILGQKVEFLVSFYNNEISEKSEIFDDQFSVERPDGSNFTLKIRSTKLEDSAMYFCARTASSGGLIDTQYFGPGTRLTVL.

This clonotype was found many times. The V call is TRBV6-6, the J call TRBJ1-1; 7 positions match TRBD1. After removal of 2 bases from V and 0 bases from J, the junction contained 6 bases not matched to a gene. Per germline, CDR1 MNHNY and CDR2 SVGAGI (reference sequence). The CDR3 is 16 residues long. CDR3 sequence reads: CASSYGETGLNTEAFF. The CDR3 DNA sequence: TGTGCCAGCAGTTACGGTGAGACAGGGTTGAACACTGAAGCTTTCTTT.

V gene TRBV20-1 combines with J gene TRBJ1-6; 7 positions agree with TRBD1. This CDR3 is 15 amino acids long. Germline assignment: CDR1 DFQATT and CDR2 SNEGSKA (reference sequence). Germline trimming cut 6 bases from V and 6 bases from J; bases unmatched to any gene: 11. Written as DNA, the CDR3 is TGCAGTGCCGGAGGGGGCTTTGGGGGTAATTCACCCCTCCACTTT. Its protein is CSAGGGFGGNSPLHF.

This chain connects TRBV25-1 to TRBJ2-3, with TRBD1 matching over 9 bases. V lost 5 bases to trimming and J lost 1 base; unmatched junction nucleotides: 7. Germline assignment: CDR1 MGHDK and CDR2 SYGVNS. The CDR3 has 16 amino acids. The CDR3 nucleotides read TGTGCCAGCAGTAGAACGACAGGGGGGGGCACAGATACGCAGTATTTT. Translating gives CASSRTTGGGTDTQYF.

Points on this clonotype: This could be a read error, since a much larger clone is one nucleotide away. The chain uses TRBV9 and TRBJ1-3; tentatively, D is TRBD1 (6 bases). Germline-derived CDR1 and CDR2 are SGDLS and YYNGEE. There are 14 residues in the CDR3. CDR3 residues: CASSYRAGGNTICF. CDR3 sequence (DNA): TGTGCCAGCAGCTACAGGGCCGGAGGAAACACCATATGTTTT.